What follows are 10 T cell receptor beta chains derived from one specimen sequenced in a study of blood T cell repertoires in COVID-19. This table comes from immunoSEQ multiplex PCR, and its TCRdb copy is limited to in-frame clones, with some not included. The sample lists about 190,000 clones, approximately 91% seen once, with 0.95% to 1.3% in the top ten. Sequencing input: peripheral blood. The source is a man younger than 45 with acute or convalescent COVID-19.

The V and J genes are TRBV10-3 and TRBJ2-3, with TRBD2 identical over 7 bases. This CDR3 spans 15 amino acids. CDR1 is ENHRY and CDR2 is SYGVKD in the germline V gene. The V and J ends lost 4 bases and 2 bases, in that order; junction bases with no gene match: 6. CDR3 residues: CAISVGLAVTDTQYF. The CDR3, as DNA: TGTGCCATCAGTGTTGGGCTAGCGGTCACAGATACGCAGTATTTT.

The chain links TRBV7-8 to TRBJ2-1; no reliable D call. The CDR3 loop spans 16 amino acids. Trimming removed 3 bases at V and 3 bases at J, with 15 bases between. CDR1 SGHVS and CDR2 FQNEAQ come from the germline V gene. Here the CDR3 DNA reads TGTGCCAGCAGCTTCCCGAGCTATAAAGACTACAATGAGCAGTTCTTC. This sequence encodes CASSFPSYKDYNEQFF.

This sequence joins TRBV28 and TRBJ1-4; TRBD1 is a possible D gene (6 bases). Trimming stripped 5 bases from V and 0 bases from J, with 10 bases between. Per the germline V gene, CDR1 is MDHEN and CDR2 is SYDVKM. The CDR3 sequence is 15 residues long. The CDR3: CASSEGTTTNEKLFF. DNA for the CDR3: TGTGCCAGCAGTGAGGGGACAACAACTAATGAAAAACTGTTTTTT.

The rearrangement joins TRBV28 to TRBJ1-1; D is ambiguous. Between the trimmed V and J ends, which lost 4 bases and 4 bases, there was a span of 10 bases. This CDR3 has 13 residues. Germline loops: CDR1 MDHEN, CDR2 SYDVKM. CDR3: CASSWQVGTEAFF. The CDR3 DNA follows: TGTGCCAGCAGTTGGCAGGTGGGCACTGAAGCTTTCTTT.

The rearrangement uses TRBV7-9 and TRBJ2-5, with TRBD2 matching 12 bases. V lost 1 base and J lost 4; bases outside the gene matches: 1. Looked up from germline, CDR1 is SEHNR and CDR2 is FQNEAQ (reference sequence). The CDR3 has 15 amino acids. The CDR3 reads CASSLGLAGAETQYF. In DNA form, the CDR3 reads TGTGCCAGCAGCTTAGGACTAGCGGGAGCAGAGACCCAGTACTTC. Together with reference TRBV7-9 and TRBJ2-5, the CDR3 gives the full variable domain: DTGVSQNPRHKITKRGQNVTFRCDPISEHNRLYWYRQTLGQGPEFLTYFQNEAQLEKSRLLSDRFSAERPKGSFSTLEIQRTEQGDSAMYLCASSLGLAGAETQYFGPGTRLLVL.

The chain uses TRBV29-1 and TRBJ2-3; D is unresolved. V was shortened by 5 bases and J by 0 bases, with 12 bases between the two germline ends. The CDR3 is 14 residues long. CDR1 and CDR2 from the germline V gene are SQVTM and ANQGSEA. This CDR3 is CSVFSTTSTDTQYF. CDR3 coding DNA: TGCAGCGTTTTTAGCACTACTAGCACAGATACGCAGTATTTT.

V usage is TRBV14 and J usage is TRBJ1-2; TRBD1 aligns across 8 bases. The germline CDR1 and CDR2 sequences are SGHDN and FVKESK. The CDR3 contains 15 residues. The junction had 9 bases not matched to a gene; V was cut back by 5 bases and J by 4 bases. The CDR3 bases are TGTGCCAGCAGCGACAACAGGGGGTCCCTCTATGGCTACACCTTC. Protein sequence: CASSDNRGSLYGYTF. The complete variable domain, with remaining parts taken from reference TRBV14 and TRBJ1-2, reads EAGVTQFPSHSVIEKGQTVTLRCDPISGHDNLYWYRRVMGKEIKFLLHFVKESKQDESGMPNNRFLAERTGGTYSTLKVQPAELEDSGVYFCASSDNRGSLYGYTFGSGTRLTVV.

V and J are TRBV5-1 and TRBJ2-3, with 9 positions matching TRBD2. V shed 3 bases and J 2 bases; nucleotides not matched to a gene: 13. The CDR3 consists of 18 residues. Germline CDR1 is SGHRS and CDR2 is YFSETQ. Here the CDR3 DNA reads TGCGCCAGCAGCTCCCACCGGAGTAGCGGGGGCCTCACAGATACGCAGTATTTT. It yields the protein CASSSHRSSGGLTDTQYF.

The V and J genes are TRBV2 and TRBJ2-3, with 7 bases that match TRBD1. Per germline, CDR1 SNHLY and CDR2 FYNNEI. V trimming: 6 bases; J trimming: 2 bases; junction bases outside the gene matches: 5. The CDR3 sequence is 14 residues long. CDR3 in amino acids: CASSETGYTDTQYF. For the CDR3, the DNA is TGTGCCAGCAGCGAGACAGGGTACACAGATACGCAGTATTTT.

This chain uses TRBV11-3 with TRBJ2-2, with 10 bases identical to TRBD2. The CDR3 is made up of 16 amino acids. V shed 2 bases and J 7 bases; nucleotides not matched to a gene: 7. Germline V gene data show CDR1 as SGHNT and CDR2 as YENEEA. The DNA of the CDR3 is TGTGCCAGCAGCTTAAAGTCAGCGGGAGGGTTCGGGGAGCTGTTTTTT. The encoded protein is CASSLKSAGGFGELFF. Filled out from reference TRBV11-3 and TRBJ2-2, the complete variable domain reads EAGVVQSPRYKIIEKKQPVAFWCNPISGHNTLYWYLQNLGQGPELLIRYENEEAVDDSQLPKDRFSAERLKGVDSTLKIQPAELGDSAVYLCASSLKSAGGFGELFFGEGSRLTVL.